Listed here are 8 T cell receptor beta chains from one sample, sequenced in a study of blood T cell repertoires in COVID-19. Generated by immunoSEQ multiplex PCR, the TCRdb table keeps only in-frame clones and is missing some. The repertoire holds 330,000 or so clones, around nine tenths seen once, with approximately 1% in the top ten. The specimen was PBMCs or T cells enriched from blood (not recorded which). The receptor source for this set is a woman aged 25 to 45 who had been exposed to COVID-19.

The CDR3 DNA sequence: TGTGCCAGCAGCTATGGGACTGCCTCCTACGAGCAGTACTTC. Encoded protein: CASSYGTASYEQYF. The V call is TRBV5-6, the J call TRBJ2-7; possible D gene TRBD2, 6 bases. The CDR3 totals 14 residues. V was cut by 3 bases and J by 0 bases, with 10 bases left in between. The germline gives CDR1 SGHDT, CDR2 YYEEEE. Full variable domain (remainder filled in from reference TRBV5-6 and TRBJ2-7): DAGVTQSPTHLIKTRGQQVTLRCSPKSGHDTVSWYQQALGQGPQFIFQYYEEEERQRGNFPDRFSGHQFPNYSSELNVNALLLGDSALYLCASSYGTASYEQYFGPGTRLTVT.

This chain links TRBV27 with TRBJ2-7, with 10 bases lining up with TRBD2. The CDR3 totals 13 residues. From germline, CDR1 is MNHEY and CDR2 SMNVEV (reference sequence). The V and J ends lost 8 bases and 3 bases, in that order; junction bases with no gene match: 4. DNA of the CDR3: TGTGCCAGCCGGACTAGCGGAGACTACGAGCAGTACTTC. Translated: CASRTSGDYEQYF.

V is TRBV28 and J is TRBJ1-4; D is undetermined. CDR3 length: 15 residues. Germline-derived CDR1 and CDR2 are MDHEN and SYDVKM. V was cut by 5 bases and J by 0 bases, with 10 bases left in between. The DNA for the CDR3 is TGTGCCAGCAGTCCAGGCCCACCAACTAATGAAAAACTGTTTTTT. Translated: CASSPGPPTNEKLFF.

This chain uses TRBV10-3 with TRBJ1-4, with D uncertain. The CDR3 has 14 residues. The V end was cut by 6 bases, the J end by 4 bases, with 12 bases between. Germline V gene lookup returns CDR1 ENHRY and CDR2 SYGVKD. CDR3 sequence (DNA): TGTGCCATCAGCGATGAGGAGAATAATGAAAAACTGTTTTTT. Translating it yields CAISDEENNEKLFF.

This chain uses TRBV7-3 with TRBJ1-2; D ambiguous. Germline V gene lookup returns CDR1 SGHTA and CDR2 FQGTGA. The CDR3 covers 14 residues. Deletions cut 5 bases from V and 8 bases from J, with 18 bases between. The CDR3: CASSPQAGMGGYTF. The CDR3 nucleotides read TGTGCCAGCAGCCCGCAAGCGGGGATGGGGGGCTACACCTTC.

The J gene is TRBJ1-1, the V gene TRBV28; the D gene is possibly TRBD1 (5 bases). The CDR3 length is 14 residues. Germline CDR1 and CDR2: MDHEN and SYDVKM. V shed 6 bases and J shed 0 bases, with 11 bases lying between them. The CDR3 is CASRTPTVNTEAFF. In nucleotides, the CDR3 is TGTGCCAGCAGGACCCCGACAGTGAACACTGAAGCTTTCTTT. Filled out from reference TRBV28 and TRBJ1-1, the complete variable domain reads DVKVTQSSRYLVKRTGEKVFLECVQDMDHENMFWYRQDPGLGLRLIYFSYDVKMKEKGDIPEGYSVSREKKERFSLILESASTNQTSMYLCASRTPTVNTEAFFGQGTRLTVV.

The chain combines TRBV12-5 with TRBJ1-1, with D tentatively TRBD1 (6 bases). V was trimmed by 0 bases and J by 0 bases, leaving 17 bases between them. This CDR3 spans 18 amino acids. Germline assignment: CDR1 LGHNT and CDR2 FRNRAP. CDR3 protein: CASGLVLGRGVMNTEAFF. CDR3 DNA sequence: TGTGCTAGTGGTTTGGTATTAGGCAGGGGCGTTATGAACACTGAAGCTTTCTTT.

This clone was detected only a few times. The chain couples TRBV3-1 (or the pseudogene TRBV3-2) to TRBJ1-3; no clear D. Per germline, CDR1 LGHDT and CDR2 YNNKEL (reference sequence). Trimming took off 0 bases at V and 0 bases at J, with 12 bases between the two ends. CDR3 length: 17 amino acids. CDR3 amino acids: CASSQDWAGHSGNTIYF. CDR3 nucleotides: TGTGCCAGCAGCCAAGATTGGGCAGGCCACTCTGGAAACACCATATATTTT.